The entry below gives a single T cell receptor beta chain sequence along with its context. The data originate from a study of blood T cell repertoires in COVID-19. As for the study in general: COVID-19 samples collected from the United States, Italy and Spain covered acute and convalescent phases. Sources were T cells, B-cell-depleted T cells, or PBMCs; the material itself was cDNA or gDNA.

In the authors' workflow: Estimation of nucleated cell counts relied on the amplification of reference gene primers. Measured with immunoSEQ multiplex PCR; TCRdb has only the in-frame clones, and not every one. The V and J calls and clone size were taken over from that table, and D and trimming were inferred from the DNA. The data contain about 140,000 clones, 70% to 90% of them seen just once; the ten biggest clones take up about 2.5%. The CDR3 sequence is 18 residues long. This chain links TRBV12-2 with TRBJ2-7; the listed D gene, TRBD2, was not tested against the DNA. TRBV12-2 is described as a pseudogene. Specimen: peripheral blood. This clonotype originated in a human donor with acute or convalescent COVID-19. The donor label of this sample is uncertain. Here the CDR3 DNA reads TGTGCAAGTCGTTCCCCGGGACTAGCGGACGAACATTGCCACGAGCAGTACGTC. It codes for CASRSPGLADEHCHEQYV.